This T cell receptor (beta chain) was obtained from a study of blood T cell repertoires in COVID-19. Study details: Acute-phase and convalescent COVID-19 samples originated in the United States, Italy and Spain. The cDNA or gDNA used as material had been derived from T cells, B-cell-depleted T cells, or PBMCs.

Germline V gives CDR1 SGDLS, CDR2 YYNGEE. The J segment lost 4 bases and the V segment lost 0 bases, leaving 6 bases of the junction unmatched. The CDR3 has 16 amino acids. Per the study methods: Reference gene primer amplification gave nucleated cell count estimates. Only in-frame clones appear in the TCRdb table, and some are missing; sequencing was by immunoSEQ multiplex PCR. D and trimming were read from the DNA, whereas the V and J calls and clone size are those reported in that table. Of approximately 46,000 clones listed, around 86% are singletons. The receptor's source is a human donor in a cohort sampled during active COVID-19. Input material: peripheral blood. The chain couples TRBV9 to TRBJ2-3; 9 nucleotides align to TRBD2. Written as DNA, the CDR3 is TGTGCCAGCAGCGTAGAGGGCGGGGGGGCTTCAGATACGCAGTATTTT. Amino acids: CASSVEGGGASDTQYF.